The clone carrying this T cell receptor (beta chain) showed up many times. Its antigen is unidentified. MiXCR, applied by TCRdb to the 5' RACE reads, yields one record per CDR3 protein. The table shows 400,000 to 500,000 distinct CDR3 sequences, with 15% to 20% occurring only once. The data were obtained in a study of T-cell memory formation after mild COVID-19. Looking at the study overall: Largely, the TCR clusters proved donor specific.

The CDR3 length is 15 residues. Trimming shortened V by 4 bases and J by 4 bases, and 16 bases separated the two germline ends. CDR1 and CDR2 from the germline V gene are SGHTA and FQGNSA. Study-wide results and limits: Largely, contracting CD4+ clones fell within CM and EM, and contracting CD8+ clones within EMRA. A subset of responding clones appeared in pre-infection memory, suggesting cross-reactive memory joined.

The source is a man between 18 and 35 years old who had mild COVID-19 (a few samples of this study predate the infection). Cell type and time point are not known. The V gene is TRBV7-2, the J gene TRBJ2-5; D is undetermined. Sequenced sample: PBMCs or a T cell subset sorted from them (not recorded which). The CDR3: CASSSWAHYPETQYF. The DNA for the CDR3 is TGTGCCAGCAGCTCGTGGGCGCACTACCCAGAGACCCAGTACTTC.